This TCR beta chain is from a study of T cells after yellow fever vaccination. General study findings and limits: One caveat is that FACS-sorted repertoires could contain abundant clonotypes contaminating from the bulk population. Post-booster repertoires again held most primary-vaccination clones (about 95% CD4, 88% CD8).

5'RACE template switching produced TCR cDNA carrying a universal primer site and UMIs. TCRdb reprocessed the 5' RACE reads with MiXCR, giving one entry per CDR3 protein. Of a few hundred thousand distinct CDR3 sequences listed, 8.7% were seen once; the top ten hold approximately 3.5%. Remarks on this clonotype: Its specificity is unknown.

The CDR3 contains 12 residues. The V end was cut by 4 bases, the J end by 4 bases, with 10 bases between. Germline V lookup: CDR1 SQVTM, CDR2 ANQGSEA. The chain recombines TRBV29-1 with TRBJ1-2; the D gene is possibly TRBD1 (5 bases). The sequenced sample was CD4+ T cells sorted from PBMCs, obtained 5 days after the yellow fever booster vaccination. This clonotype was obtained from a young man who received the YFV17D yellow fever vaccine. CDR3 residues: CSVGSGGYGYTF. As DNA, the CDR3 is TGCAGCGTTGGGAGTGGGGGCTATGGCTACACCTTC.